This T cell receptor (beta chain) stems from a study of cytomegalovirus exposure and HLA in healthy donors. For the study at large: There were 350 to 450 genotyped donors. Of these, roughly 82% fell in the genetic ancestry cluster associated with self-reported Caucasian donors. Whole-study results and caveats: It was likely that a cluster of highly shared sequence variants was a sequencing artifact. CMV serostatus was the only immune exposure information that was available. Most sequenced TCRs were rare (though some public TCRs occurred in many donors).

The PCR ran on 60 Vbeta and 13 Jbeta primers. Assay used: immunoSEQ multiplex PCR; TCRdb lists only in-frame clones, some missing. Altogether under 200,000 clones are present, about three quarters being singletons, with the ten largest covering 0.6% to 0.9%. Worth noting for this clone: Its antigen is not known.

The length of the CDR3 is 13 residues. Trimming stripped 1 base from V and 3 bases from J, with 7 bases between. Germline V lookup: CDR1 LNHDA, CDR2 SQIVND (reference sequence). The chain uses TRBV19 and TRBJ2-7, with a weak D call TRBD1 (5 bases). The specimen sequenced was PBMCs. This TCR was sampled from a female donor in good health and CMV-seronegative. The CDR3 DNA reads as TGTGCCAGTAGTATAGCAGGGAACTACGAGCAGTACTTC. Translated, it gives CASSIAGNYEQYF.